These 14 T cell receptor beta chains originate from one sample sequenced in a study of T cell responses to AZD1222 COVID-19 vaccine. Produced via immunoSEQ multiplex PCR; TCRdb's table is partial and in-frame only. Of over 100,000 clones listed, roughly 88% are singletons. This material consisted of peripheral blood, taken on day 0 of AZD1222 vaccination. The receptors originated from an adult in good health.

This chain connects TRBV12-5 to TRBJ2-7; D unresolved. The CDR3 spans 11 residues. V lost 7 bases, J lost 3 bases, and 7 bases lay in between. Looked up from germline, CDR1 is LGHNT and CDR2 is FRNRAP. In nucleotides, the CDR3 is TGTGCTAGTGCCATAGGCTACGAGCAGTACGTC. This gives the protein CASAIGYEQYV.

The genes are TRBV7-2 and TRBJ2-7; 8 bases match TRBD2. Germline loops: CDR1 SGHTA, CDR2 FQGNSA. The CDR3 consists of 14 residues. Trimming cost V 5 bases and J 3 bases; bases outside gene matches: 6. The CDR3 protein is CASSRGGSGYEQYF. CDR3 in DNA: TGTGCCAGCAGCCGGGGGGGTTCGGGCTACGAGCAGTACTTC. Looking up the rest from reference TRBV7-2 and TRBJ2-7 gives the full variable domain: GAGVSQSPSNKVTEKGKDVELRCDPISGHTALYWYRQSLGQGLEFLIYFQGNSAPDKSGLPSDRFSAERTGGSVSTLTIQRTQQEDSAVYLCASSRGGSGYEQYFGPGTRLTVT.

The chain joins TRBV9 to TRBJ2-3, with 7 nucleotides matching TRBD1. Losses at the gene ends were 1 base for V and 2 bases for J; bases not matched to a gene: 4. The CDR3 spans 15 residues. Germline CDR1 and CDR2: SGDLS and YYNGEE. The DNA for the CDR3 is TGTGCCAGCAGCGTATCAGGGGGATACACAGATACGCAGTATTTT. This gives the protein CASSVSGGYTDTQYF.

The rearrangement links TRBV20-1 to TRBJ2-5; no firm D call. Trimming pared 2 bases from V and 5 bases from J, leaving 6 bases between. In germline, CDR1 is DFQATT, CDR2 SNEGSKA (reference sequence). CDR3 size: 11 residues. DNA for the CDR3: TGCAGTGCTAGAATCGGGGAGACCCAGTACTTC. Protein sequence: CSARIGETQYF.

The table lists this clone with a count of one. The chain couples TRBV12-2 to TRBJ2-1; the DNA was not compared with TRBD2, the D call given in the table. TRBV12-2 is flagged as a pseudogene. The CDR3 is 15 amino acids. The CDR3 loop is CASPGGGSGNNEQFF. For the CDR3, the DNA is TGTGCAAGTCCCGGCGGCGGTAGCGGAAACAATGAGCAGTTCTTC.

V is TRBV7-8 and J is TRBJ1-2; D is unresolved. Germline CDR1 is SGHVS and CDR2 is FQNEAQ. There are 14 residues in the CDR3. Trimming took off 5 bases at V and 6 bases at J, with 16 bases between the two ends. The CDR3 nucleotides are TGTGCCAGCAGCAAACATAGGTATTCGGATGGCTACACCTTC. This gives the protein CASSKHRYSDGYTF.

The genes are TRBV5-1 and TRBJ2-1, with D perhaps given as TRBD1 or TRBD2 (5 bases each). Germline V lookup: CDR1 SGHRS, CDR2 YFSETQ. The CDR3 covers 15 residues. The germline V and J ends were trimmed by 2 bases and 0 bases, with 9 bases remaining between them. The CDR3 DNA follows: TGCGCCAGCAGCTTCGGGGCCCCCTCCTACAATGAGCAGTTCTTC. Amino acids: CASSFGAPSYNEQFF.

This sequence joins TRBV3-1 (or the pseudogene TRBV3-2) and TRBJ2-1; 10 nucleotides match TRBD2. The CDR3 runs 15 residues. Germline V gene lookup returns CDR1 LGHDT and CDR2 YNNKEL (reference sequence). The ends lost 0 bases at V and 9 bases at J; junction bases unmatched: 5. CDR3 coding DNA: TGTGCCAGCAGCCAAGATGTAGCGGGAGGACTTGAGCAGTTCTTC. It encodes CASSQDVAGGLEQFF.

The J gene is TRBJ2-1, the V gene TRBV6-2 or TRBV6-3, with D unclear. The CDR3 is 11 residues long. V was trimmed by 6 bases and J by 7 bases, leaving 7 bases between them. In germline, CDR1 is MNHEY, CDR2 SVGEGT. The CDR3 is CASSPGNEQFF. As DNA, the CDR3 is TGTGCCAGCAGCCCCGGGAATGAGCAGTTCTTC.

The chain has TRBV30 and TRBJ1-2; D is unresolved. V was shortened by 3 bases and J by 0 bases, with 5 bases between the two germline ends. The CDR3 contains 12 residues. The V gene's germline CDR1 is GTSNPN and CDR2 SVGIG (reference sequence). CDR3 loop: CAWSDANYGYTF. The CDR3 DNA sequence: TGTGCCTGGAGCGACGCTAACTATGGCTACACCTTC.

V usage is TRBV12-3 or TRBV12-4 and J usage is TRBJ2-1; D remains ambiguous. The CDR3 is made up of 12 amino acids. Trimming took 1 base from V and 7 from J, leaving 5 bases between them. CDR3 bases: TGTGCCAGCAGTTTAGGGTGGAATGAGCAGTTCTTC. As protein: CASSLGWNEQFF.

The chain couples TRBV19 to TRBJ1-5, with 7 positions matching TRBD1. The germline V gene has CDR1 LNHDA and CDR2 SQIVND (reference sequence). The trim removed 7 bases at V and 5 bases at J, leaving 14 bases unmatched. The CDR3 totals 16 residues. CDR3 DNA: TGTGCCAGTAACTGGGCGACAGGGAGTAGGGATCAGCCCCAGCATTTT. The encoded protein is CASNWATGSRDQPQHF. Full variable domain (rest looked up from reference TRBV19 and TRBJ1-5): DGGITQSPKYLFRKEGQNVTLSCEQNLNHDAMYWYRQDPGQGLRLIYYSQIVNDFQKGDIAEGYSVSREKKESFPLTVTSAQKNPTAFYLCASNWATGSRDQPQHFGDGTRLSIL.

The genes are TRBV5-1 and TRBJ2-7; TRBD2 agrees at 8 bases. The V segment lost 0 bases and the J segment 3 bases; nucleotides outside the gene matches: 2. The CDR3 spans 14 residues. CDR1 and CDR2 from the germline V gene are SGHRS and YFSETQ. The CDR3 DNA reads as TGCGCCAGCAGCTTGGCGGGGGGGATCTACGAGCAGTACTTC. Protein product: CASSLAGGIYEQYF.

The chain is built from TRBV5-1 and TRBJ2-4; possible D gene TRBD1, 6 bases. The CDR3 runs 15 residues. Trimming pared 0 bases from V and 9 bases from J, leaving 16 bases between. Germline CDR1 reads SGHRS; CDR2 reads YFSETQ. This chain's CDR3 is CASSLVPGQMGIQYF. DNA of the CDR3: TGCGCCAGCAGCTTGGTACCGGGACAAATGGGCATTCAGTACTTC. The variable domain in full, completed from reference TRBV5-1 and TRBJ2-4, reads KAGVTQTPRYLIKTRGQQVTLSCSPISGHRSVSWYQQTPGQGLQFLFEYFSETQRNKGNFPGRFSGRQFSNSRSEMNVSTLELGDSALYLCASSLVPGQMGIQYFGAGTRLSVL.